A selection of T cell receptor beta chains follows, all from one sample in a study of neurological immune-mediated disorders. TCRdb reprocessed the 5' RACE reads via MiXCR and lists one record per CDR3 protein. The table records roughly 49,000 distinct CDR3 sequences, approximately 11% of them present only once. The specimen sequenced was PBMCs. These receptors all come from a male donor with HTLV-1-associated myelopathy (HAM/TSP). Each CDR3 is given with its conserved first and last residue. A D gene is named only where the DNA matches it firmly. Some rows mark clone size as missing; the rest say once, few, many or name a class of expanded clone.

CDR3aa: CASSLAWGQPSNEKLFF
CDR3nt: TGTGCCAGCAGCTTAGCGTGGGGACAGCCCTCTAATGAAAAACTGTTTTTT
abundance: few
v_gene: TRBV7-2
j_gene: TRBJ1-4
d_gene: TRBD1

CDR3aa: CASSKGTDTQYF
CDR3nt: TGTGCCAGCAGCAAGGGGACAGATACGCAGTATTTT
abundance: many
v_gene: TRBV21-1
j_gene: TRBJ2-3
d_gene: .

CDR3aa: CASSQGASGLANTGELFF
CDR3nt: TGCGCCAGCAGCCAAGGAGCTTCGGGCCTCGCGAACACCGGGGAGCTGTTTTTT
abundance: .
v_gene: TRBV4-3
j_gene: TRBJ2-2
d_gene: .

CDR3aa: CASSQDPLMVYSNQPQHF
CDR3nt: TGTGCCAGCAGCCAAGATCCACTCATGGTTTATAGCAATCAGCCCCAGCATTTT
abundance: many
v_gene: TRBV4-2
j_gene: TRBJ1-5
d_gene: .

CDR3aa: CASSPPDTEAFF
CDR3nt: TGTGCCAGCAGTCCTCCGGACACTGAAGCTTTCTTT
abundance: medium-sized
v_gene: TRBV28
j_gene: TRBJ1-1
d_gene: .

CDR3aa: CASGTGYNEQFF
CDR3nt: TGTGCCAGCGGGACCGGTTACAATGAGCAGTTCTTC
abundance: few
v_gene: TRBV19
j_gene: TRBJ2-1
d_gene: .

CDR3aa: CSASGRTRGVNVLTF
CDR3nt: TGCAGTGCCTCCGGGAGGACAAGAGGGGTCAACGTCCTGACTTTC
abundance: .
v_gene: TRBV20-1
j_gene: TRBJ2-6
d_gene: TRBD2

CDR3aa: CASSLGRELFF
CDR3nt: TGTGCCAGCAGCTTGGGCCGGGAGCTGTTTTTT
abundance: .
v_gene: TRBV5-4
j_gene: TRBJ2-2
d_gene: .

CDR3aa: CASSQEEGSYNEQFF
CDR3nt: TGCGCCAGCAGCCAAGAAGAAGGCTCCTACAATGAGCAGTTCTTC
abundance: many
v_gene: TRBV4-1
j_gene: TRBJ2-1
d_gene: .

CDR3aa: CASRDRGTGELFF
CDR3nt: TGTGCCAGCAGAGACAGGGGTACCGGGGAGCTGTTTTTT
abundance: many
v_gene: TRBV7-6
j_gene: TRBJ2-2
d_gene: TRBD1

CDR3aa: CASSLLGQVVYNEQFF
CDR3nt: TGCGCCAGCAGCCTCCTTGGACAGGTAGTGTACAATGAGCAGTTCTTC
abundance: many
v_gene: TRBV5-1
j_gene: TRBJ2-1
d_gene: TRBD1

CDR3aa: CASSYRWDRGFGYTF
CDR3nt: TGTGCCAGCAGTTACAGGTGGGACAGGGGATTCGGCTACACCTTC
abundance: .
v_gene: TRBV6-5
j_gene: TRBJ1-2
d_gene: TRBD1

CDR3aa: CATSRDGIYSYGYTF
CDR3nt: TGTGCCACCAGCAGGGACGGGATCTATAGCTATGGCTACACCTTC
abundance: many
v_gene: TRBV15
j_gene: TRBJ1-2
d_gene: .

CDR3aa: CASSVEFSTSGELFF
CDR3nt: TGTGCCAGCAGCGTAGAGTTTAGTACGTCCGGGGAGCTGTTTTTT
abundance: many
v_gene: TRBV9
j_gene: TRBJ2-2
d_gene: .

CDR3aa: CSVGQGNTEAFF
CDR3nt: TGCAGCGTTGGACAGGGAAACACTGAAGCTTTCTTT
abundance: many
v_gene: TRBV29-1
j_gene: TRBJ1-1
d_gene: TRBD1